The TCR beta chain described here comes from a study of T cells in women clearing cervical HPV infection. General study findings and limits: Richness plus V gene abundances separated cases from controls with AUC about 0.87. TRBV6-7 abundance was lower in cases than controls (around 0.11% versus 0.16%). Timing of associations relative to infection is unclear; T-cell subsets were not isolated.

Repertoires were generated with immunoSEQ multiplex PCR, while TCRdb's copy carries only in-frame clones and drops some. Reported are about 24,000 clones; the ten largest clones contain 4.5% to 5.5%. Germline V gene sequence: CDR1 KGHSH, CDR2 LQKENI. The CDR3 contains 13 residues. V shed 3 bases and J shed 0 bases, with 4 bases lying between them. Points on this clone: Its antigen is unidentified. The read gets to within 3 residues of the CDR3 end, and the germline J gene fills in the rest.

MY09/MY11 PCR detected cervical HPV DNA; dot-blot assigned genotypes. Sequencing used blood buffy coat. The chain employs TRBV18 and TRBJ2-3; D is unresolved. This receptor was obtained from a woman aged 18-69 years with a cervical HPV16 infection that either progressed to CIN3+ or cleared (not recorded which). The CDR3 sequence: CASSPTSTDTQYF. The part of the CDR3 DNA that was read is TGTGCCAGCTCACCGACTAGCACAGATACG.